This T cell receptor beta chain was recovered during a study of T cells in women clearing cervical HPV infection. About the study: Controls gave blood once infection was undetectable; cases at lesion identification.

CDR1 and CDR2 (germline): KGHSH, LQKENI. The CDR3 is made up of 13 amino acids. With respect to this clone: The read ends 3 residues shy of where the CDR3 ends; the end is completed using the germline J gene. Other nucleotide sequences in the sample specify the same CDR3.

Average input was around 1,200 ng genomic DNA for immunoSEQ TCR beta CDR3 amplification. Repertoires were generated with immunoSEQ multiplex PCR, while TCRdb's copy carries only in-frame clones and drops some. The sample has 25,000 to 35,000 clones. All donors had a single incident cervical HPV16 infection, not prevalent. The sequenced material came from blood buffy coat. The TCR originated in a woman between 18 and 75 years old with a cervical HPV16 infection that either progressed to CIN3+ or cleared (not recorded which). The chain has TRBV18 and TRBJ1-2, with D unresolved. The CDR3 region is CASSPTIGYDYTF. Partial CDR3 DNA: TGTGCCAGCTCACCTACTATCGGCTACGAC.